This T cell receptor (beta chain) was documented in a study of identical twins (dated by TCRdb to about 2016). Regarding the complete study: The study deep-sequenced TCR alpha and beta repertoires from monozygotic twins, unrelated adults of various ages and cord blood to test whether fetal clonotypes persist. Replicate twin experiments were performed at different times using different library preparation protocols to rule out contamination.

At the junction V is shortened by 7 bases and J by 1 base, with 10 bases in between. Via the germline V gene, CDR1 is MNHNS and CDR2 SASEGT. The CDR3 sequence holds 13 residues, the cysteine and phenylalanine included. The sequence is cut down to CDR3 DNA, 39 bases in frame from base 1. Study-wide conclusions, independent of this receptor: Compared with coincidental sharing between unrelated individuals, an excess of low generation-probability sequences was observed among out-of-frame TCR alpha sequences shared between twins. Excess twin sharing in beta out-of-frame sequences was weaker because fewer shared sequences lowered the signal-to-noise ratio. Fewer insertions were carried by abundant cord blood beta clonotypes, a similar but weaker trend appeared in young adult naive repertoires, and no such trend appeared in memory repertoires. Out-of-frame TCR alpha sharing in monozygotic twins was systematically underestimated by recombination models, whereas sharing between unrelated individuals was in agreement with the recombination models. Invariant T cells such as MAIT and iNKT could partly confound zero-insertion analyses, though diverse VJ usage argued against this for most clonotypes. Because the same donors could not be followed over many years, the conclusions relied on cross-sectional statistical analysis.

Every donor in the study was a healthy Caucasian. The method was 5' RACE. Sequenced using an Illumina HiSeq 2000. A universal primer binding site was introduced by template switching, and a unique molecular identifier was present in the final cDNA, enabling accurate counting of TCR cDNA molecules. First-strand cDNA for TCR alpha and beta chains was synthesized from specific primers in the conserved constant-segment region. To control for contamination, each cDNA library was double barcoded with a SMART-Mk sample barcode plus Illumina barcodes. TruSeq adapter sequences, together with Illumina sample barcodes, were added in two successive PCR steps. The TCR alpha and beta cDNA libraries were sequenced on the Illumina HiSeq platform using custom primers. The published analysis was carried out like this. MiGEC was used to process raw reads and extract unique molecular identifiers, and MiXCR was used to find CDR3 positions. Recombination models were inferred per individual with the repgenHMM and IGoR tools using an EM algorithm. Shared clonotype analysis was performed with the tcR package in R, normalizing sharing by the product of cloneset sizes. To study raw recombination without the effects of thymic and clonal selection, out-of-frame nonproductive sequences were analyzed. TCRdb took the public reads, trimmed them with fastp at Q25, ran MiXCR for clone calling and kept in-frame beta chains. Identical CDR3 proteins give one entry, which carries the most common genes and DNA. What appears here as the V and J calls and clone size reflects TCRdb's work, not the paper's. This sample has roughly 1.6 million distinct CDR3 sequences in its table, and about 31% of those were observed once. Less than 0.35% of the sample rests with the top ten.

With regard to this clonotype: Its antigen target is currently unknown. No per-base quality is available; no much larger clone lies one base away.

The sample was cord blood. The sequence was collected from a newborn girl in good health. The sequence is built from TRBV6-1 and TRBJ1-1; the D gene remains uncertain. The base sequence is TGTGCCAGCATCACCACTCAGAACACTGAAGCTTTCTTT. It codes for CASITTQNTEAFF.